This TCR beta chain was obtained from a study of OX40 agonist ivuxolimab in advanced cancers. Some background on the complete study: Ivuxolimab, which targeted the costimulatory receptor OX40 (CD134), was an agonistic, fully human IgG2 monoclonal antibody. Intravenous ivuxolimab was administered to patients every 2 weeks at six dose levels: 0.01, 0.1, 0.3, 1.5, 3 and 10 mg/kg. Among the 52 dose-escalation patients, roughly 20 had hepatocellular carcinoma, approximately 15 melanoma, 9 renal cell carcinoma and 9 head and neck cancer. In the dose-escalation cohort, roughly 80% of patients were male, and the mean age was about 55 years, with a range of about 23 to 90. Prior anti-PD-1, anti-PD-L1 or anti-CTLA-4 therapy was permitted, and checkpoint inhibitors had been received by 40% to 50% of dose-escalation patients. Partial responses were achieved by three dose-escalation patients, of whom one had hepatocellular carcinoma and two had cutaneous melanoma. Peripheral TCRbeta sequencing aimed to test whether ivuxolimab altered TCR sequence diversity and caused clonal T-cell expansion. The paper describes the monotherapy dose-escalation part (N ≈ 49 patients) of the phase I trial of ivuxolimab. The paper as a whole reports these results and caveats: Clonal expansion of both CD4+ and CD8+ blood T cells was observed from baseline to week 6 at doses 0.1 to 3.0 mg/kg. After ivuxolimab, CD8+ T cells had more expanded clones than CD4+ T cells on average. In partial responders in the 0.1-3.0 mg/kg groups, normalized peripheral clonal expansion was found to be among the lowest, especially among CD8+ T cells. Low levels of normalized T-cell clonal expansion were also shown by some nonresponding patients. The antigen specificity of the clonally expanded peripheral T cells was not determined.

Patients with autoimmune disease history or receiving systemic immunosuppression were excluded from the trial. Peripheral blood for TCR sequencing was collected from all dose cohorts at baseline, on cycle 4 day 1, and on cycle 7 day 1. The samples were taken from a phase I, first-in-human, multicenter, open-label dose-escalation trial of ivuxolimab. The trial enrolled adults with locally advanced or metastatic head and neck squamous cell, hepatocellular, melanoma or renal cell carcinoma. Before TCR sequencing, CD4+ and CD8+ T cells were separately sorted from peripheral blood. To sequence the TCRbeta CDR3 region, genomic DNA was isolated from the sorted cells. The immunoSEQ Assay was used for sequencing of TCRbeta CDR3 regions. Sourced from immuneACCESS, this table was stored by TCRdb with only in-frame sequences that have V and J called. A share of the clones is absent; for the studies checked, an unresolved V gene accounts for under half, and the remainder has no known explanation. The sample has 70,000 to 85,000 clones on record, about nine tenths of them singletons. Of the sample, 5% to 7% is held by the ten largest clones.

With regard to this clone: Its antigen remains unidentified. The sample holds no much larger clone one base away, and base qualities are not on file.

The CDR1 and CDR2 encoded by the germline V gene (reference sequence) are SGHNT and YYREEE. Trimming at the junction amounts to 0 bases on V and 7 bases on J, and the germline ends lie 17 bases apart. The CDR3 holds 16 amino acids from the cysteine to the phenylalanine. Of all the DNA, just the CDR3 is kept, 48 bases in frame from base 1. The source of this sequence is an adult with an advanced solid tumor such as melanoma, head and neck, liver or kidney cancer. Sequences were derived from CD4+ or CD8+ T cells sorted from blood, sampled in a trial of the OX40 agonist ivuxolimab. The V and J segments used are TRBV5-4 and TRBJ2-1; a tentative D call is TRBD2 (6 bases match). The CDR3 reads CASSLGGGAPPNEQFF. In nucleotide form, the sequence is TGTGCCAGCAGCTTGGGGGGCGGGGCCCCGCCAAATGAGCAGTTCTTC.